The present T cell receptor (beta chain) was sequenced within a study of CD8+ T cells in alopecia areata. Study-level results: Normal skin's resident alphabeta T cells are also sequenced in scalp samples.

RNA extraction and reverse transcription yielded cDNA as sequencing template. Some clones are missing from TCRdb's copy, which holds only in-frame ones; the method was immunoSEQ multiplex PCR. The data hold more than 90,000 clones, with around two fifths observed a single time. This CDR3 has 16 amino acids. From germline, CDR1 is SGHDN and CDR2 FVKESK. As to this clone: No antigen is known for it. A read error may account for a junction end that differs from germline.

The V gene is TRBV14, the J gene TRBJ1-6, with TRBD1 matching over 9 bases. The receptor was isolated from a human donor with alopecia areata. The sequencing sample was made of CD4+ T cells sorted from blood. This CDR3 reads CASSCTGGAYDSPLHF. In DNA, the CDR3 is TGTGCCAGCAGCTGTACAGGGGGCGCCTATGATTCACCCCTCCACTTT.